This T cell receptor (beta chain) was found in a study of blood T cell repertoires in COVID-19. Study-level background: Material from acute and convalescent COVID-19 was sourced from the United States, Italy and Spain. From T cells, B-cell-depleted T cells, or PBMCs came the material, which was cDNA or gDNA.

Per the authors' pipeline: The assay estimated nucleated cells by amplifying reference gene primers. Generated by immunoSEQ multiplex PCR, the TCRdb table keeps only in-frame clones and is missing some. That table supplies the V and J calls and clone size; D and trimming were determined from the DNA. The sample carries 140,000 or so clones, around 80% recorded once. Germline V CDR1 and CDR2: MGHRA, YSYEKL. This CDR3 has 15 residues. V trimming: 0 bases; J trimming: 6 bases; junction bases outside the gene matches: 4. Sequencing input: peripheral blood. This chain uses TRBV4-1 with TRBJ2-3; 9 bases agree with TRBD1. The origin of this receptor is a man in his forties or fifties with acute or convalescent COVID-19. The chain's CDR3 is CASSQEGTGIDTQYF. Here the CDR3 DNA reads TGCGCCAGCAGCCAAGAGGGGACAGGGATTGATACGCAGTATTTT.